These 26 T cell receptor beta chains were all obtained from the same sample, sequenced in a study of Graves' ophthalmopathy and Graves' hyperthyroidism. RNA transcripts yielded amplified TCR beta CDR3 regions. HTBI primers were used in a first-round RT-PCR, which preceded a second-round multiplex PCR. In TCRdb, the multiplex PCR reads were re-called with MiXCR into one record per CDR3 protein. The table lists about 340,000 distinct CDR3 sequences, roughly a sixth of them singletons. Specimen: peripheral blood. The receptors shown here come from an adult man with Graves' ophthalmopathy.

The table lists this clonotype with many counts. The junction and the germline gene differ at one end; a read error may be behind it. J is TRBJ1-2 and V is TRBV5-1; unclear D gene. The CDR3 is 14 residues long. CDR1 SGHRS and CDR2 YFSETQ come from the germline V gene. The CDR3 nucleotides read TGCGCCAGCAGCCGTACGTCGGAGCCCTCCACCGTCGCCTTC. It is translated as CASSRTSEPSTVAF.

This clonotype was seen repeatedly, ten times or more. The chain is built from TRBV11-2 and TRBJ1-1; tentative D call: TRBD1 (6 bases). This CDR3 has 14 amino acids. Per germline, CDR1 SGHAT and CDR2 FQNNGV. V shed 1 base and J shed 5 bases, with 11 bases lying between them. CDR3 coding DNA: TGTGCCAGCAGCTTAGGTGGGGGCGAAACTGAAGCTTTCTTT. Amino acids: CASSLGGGETEAFF.

This clonotype was seen at least ten times. V and J are TRBV5-1 and TRBJ2-7; TRBD2 matches at 10 bases. Looked up from germline, CDR1 is SGHRS and CDR2 is YFSETQ. The CDR3 runs to 14 residues. Unmatched junction bases numbered 4, after V lost 2 bases and J lost 5 bases. In DNA form, the CDR3 reads TGCGCCAGCAGCTTCCTAGCGGGAGTGAACGAGCAGTACTTC. Residues: CASSFLAGVNEQYF.

This chain connects TRBV6-1 to TRBJ1-5; D gene unclear. The CDR3 has 13 amino acids. CDR1 and CDR2 (germline): MNHNS, SASEGT. Trimming took 0 bases from V and 4 from J, leaving 4 bases between them. The CDR3: CASSEAENQPQHF. CDR3 bases: TGTGCCAGCAGTGAAGCGGAGAATCAGCCCCAGCATTTT.

This clonotype was counted ten times or more. The genes are TRBV5-1 and TRBJ2-1; a possible D gene is TRBD2 (5 bases). The V and J ends lost 2 bases and 2 bases respectively, with 17 bases between them. The CDR3 sequence is 17 residues long. Germline assignment: CDR1 SGHRS and CDR2 YFSETQ. The CDR3 DNA reads as TGCGCCAGCAGCTTAGCGGTTGCGGGCGGTACCTACAATGAGCAGTTCTTC. Amino acid sequence: CASSLAVAGGTYNEQFF.

This clonotype was picked up a small number of times. The V call is TRBV12-3 or TRBV12-4, the J call TRBJ2-7; TRBD2 aligns across 13 bases. V lost 7 bases and J lost 3; bases outside the gene matches: 12. The length of the CDR3 is 17 residues. The CDR3 spells CASNGPGTSGKLYEQYF. In DNA, the CDR3 is TGTGCCAGCAACGGTCCCGGGACTAGCGGGAAGCTCTACGAGCAGTACTTC.

This clonotype was seen at least ten times. This chain connects TRBV30 to TRBJ1-1; D may be TRBD1 (6 bases). Germline CDR1 and CDR2: GTSNPN and SVGIG (reference sequence). The CDR3 has 15 residues. The V gene lost 2 bases and the J gene lost 4 bases, with 17 bases spanning the gap. CDR3 region: CAWSTTTGVGTEAFF. The DNA for the CDR3 is TGTGCCTGGAGTACAACGACAGGTGTGGGCACTGAAGCTTTCTTT. Supplemented by reference TRBV30 and TRBJ1-1, the full variable domain reads SQTIHQWPATLVQPVGSPLSLECTVEGTSNPNLYWYRQAAGRGLQLLFYSVGIGQISSEVPQNLSASRPQDRQFILSSKKLLLSDSGFYLCAWSTTTGVGTEAFFGQGTRLTVV.

This clonotype appeared many times. The chain links TRBV20-1 to TRBJ2-7; 10 bases agree with TRBD2. The CDR3 has 16 residues. J lost 3 bases, V lost 0 bases, and 8 bases had no gene match. CDR1 is DFQATT, CDR2 SNEGSKA, per germline (reference sequence). DNA of the CDR3: TGCAGTGCTAGAGAAGGGGGGGCTAGCGGGGGCTACGAGCAGTACTTC. This translates into CSAREGGASGGYEQYF.

This clonotype was recorded many times. CDR3 nucleotides: TGTGCCAGCAGCCAGGGGCAGACAAACTACGAGCAGTACTTC. Protein sequence: CASSQGQTNYEQYF. The chain is built from TRBV7-9 and TRBJ2-7; possibly TRBD1 for D (6 bases). Germline V gene sequence: CDR1 SEHNR, CDR2 FQNEAQ (reference sequence). V was trimmed by 5 bases and J by 3 bases, leaving 14 bases between them. This CDR3 has 14 amino acids.

V and J are TRBV19 and TRBJ1-5; 9 positions match TRBD1. The germline V gene has CDR1 LNHDA and CDR2 SQIVND (reference sequence). CDR3 length equals 17 residues. With V trimmed by 3 bases and J by 3 bases, 9 bases remained unmatched. CDR3 sequence (DNA): TGTGCCAGTAGTATTCATGGAGGACAGGGGTACAATCAGCCCCAGCATTTT. Amino acids: CASSIHGGQGYNQPQHF.

This clonotype was observed at least ten times. V gene TRBV5-1 combines with J gene TRBJ2-5, with D unresolved. From germline, CDR1 is SGHRS and CDR2 YFSETQ. There are 14 residues in the CDR3. V lost 0 bases, J lost 3 bases, and 9 bases lay in between. CDR3 nucleotide sequence: TGCGCCAGCAGCTTGGCCAGGCTAGAAGAGACCCAGTACTTC. Translation gives CASSLARLEETQYF.

This clonotype was picked up many times. The chain combines TRBV7-2 with TRBJ2-5, with D tentatively TRBD1 (6 bases). With 5 bases removed from V and 3 bases from J, the gap between germline ends came to 13 bases. The CDR3 is 14 residues long. Germline values: CDR1 SGHTA, CDR2 FQGNSA. The CDR3 spells CASSIVTGKETQYF. As DNA, the CDR3 is TGTGCCAGCAGCATCGTGACAGGCAAAGAGACCCAGTACTTC.

This clonotype has a count of ten or more. The CDR3 nucleotides read TGTGCCAGCAGTGGACCCTCCTACGAGCAGTACTTC. Its protein product is CASSGPSYEQYF. V gene TRBV6-2 or TRBV6-3 combines with J gene TRBJ2-7; D ambiguous. Germline CDR1 reads MNHEY; CDR2 reads SVGEGT. The V end was cut by 5 bases, the J end by 0 bases, with 5 bases between. This CDR3 has 12 residues.

This clonotype was observed at least ten times. The chain is built from TRBV28 and TRBJ2-7; D might be TRBD1 (6 bases). CDR1 and CDR2 (germline): MDHEN, SYDVKM. This CDR3 has 14 residues. V was trimmed by 2 bases and J by 5 bases, leaving 13 bases between them. This chain's CDR3 is CASSLTYRVNEQYF. The CDR3 nucleotides read TGTGCCAGCAGTTTAACCTACAGGGTAAACGAGCAGTACTTC.

This clonotype was seen at least ten times. V is TRBV6-2 or TRBV6-3 and J is TRBJ2-2; D is possibly TRBD2 (7 bases). CDR1 MNHEY and CDR2 SVGEGT come from the germline V gene. V was cut by 6 bases and J by 5 bases, with 13 bases left in between. The CDR3 is made up of 14 amino acids. The CDR3 sequence is CASRQSGTTGELFF. In DNA, the CDR3 is TGTGCCAGCAGACAGAGCGGGACAACCGGGGAGCTGTTTTTT.

This clonotype was counted many times. The chain combines TRBV27 with TRBJ2-5; D unresolved. Germline-derived CDR1 and CDR2 are MNHEY and SMNVEV (reference sequence). V gave up 8 bases and J gave up 6 bases, with 22 bases separating them. There are 15 residues in the CDR3. The CDR3 nucleotides read TGTGCCAGCCGCACCCAGGCTTCGCCTTTCCAGACCCAGTACTTC. It encodes CASRTQASPFQTQYF.

This clonotype was seen at least ten times. A read error is likely, as this CDR3 ends without the conserved phenylalanine or tryptophan. V usage is TRBV11-2 and J usage is TRBJ2-7; 8 bases are a match to TRBD1. V dropped 4 bases and J dropped 5; count of bases not matched to a gene: 4. The CDR3 consists of 13 residues. Germline V gene data show CDR1 as SGHAT and CDR2 as FQNNGV. The CDR3 sequence: CASSSDRVNEQYL. The CDR3, as DNA: TGTGCCAGCAGCTCGGACAGGGTGAACGAGCAGTACCTC.

This clonotype was recorded at least ten times. This chain joins TRBV6-2 or TRBV6-3 and TRBJ1-2; 8 bases map to TRBD1. CDR3 size: 12 residues. Germline loops: CDR1 MNHEY, CDR2 SVGEGT. The J segment lost 4 bases and the V segment lost 7 bases, leaving 2 bases of the junction unmatched. For the CDR3, the DNA is TGTGCCAGCATGACAGGGGTCTATGGCTACACCTTC. The encoded protein is CASMTGVYGYTF.

This clonotype showed up many times. In DNA form, the CDR3 reads TGTGCCAGCAGTATCATCACTCCTAGCGGGAGGGATTCCTACGAGCAGTACTTC. Protein product: CASSIITPSGRDSYEQYF. The chain joins TRBV27 to TRBJ2-7; 12 bases fit TRBD2. The CDR3 runs to 18 residues. The junction had 12 bases not matched to a gene; V was cut back by 5 bases and J by 1 base. Germline CDR1 MNHEY, CDR2 SMNVEV (reference sequence).

This clonotype was observed many times. This chain links TRBV2 with TRBJ1-2; 8 nucleotides agree with TRBD1. J gave up 8 bases and V 8 bases, and 10 bases lay outside the gene matches. Germline V gene lookup returns CDR1 SNHLY and CDR2 FYNNEI. The CDR3 extends over 13 amino acids. The DNA for the CDR3 is TGTGCCAGCCATTTTCAGGGGGCAGGCGGCTACACCTTC. Its protein is CASHFQGAGGYTF. Full variable domain (remainder filled in from reference TRBV2 and TRBJ1-2): EPEVTQTPSHQVTQMGQEVILRCVPISNHLYFYWYRQILGQKVEFLVSFYNNEISEKSEIFDDQFSVERPDGSNFTLKIRSTKLEDSAMYFCASHFQGAGGYTFGSGTRLTVV.

This clonotype has at least ten counts. This sequence joins TRBV7-9 and TRBJ2-7, with unresolved D. The CDR3 runs to 16 residues. Per the germline V gene, CDR1 is SEHNR and CDR2 is FQNEAQ (reference sequence). Trimming left V 1 base short and J 2 bases short, with 15 bases between. This chain's CDR3 is CASSLEAMGGTYEQYF. For the CDR3, the DNA is TGTGCCAGCAGCTTAGAAGCGATGGGCGGCACCTACGAGCAGTACTTC.

This clonotype was recorded at least ten times. The chain is built from TRBV29-1 and TRBJ1-3; D is unresolved. The CDR3 extends over 13 amino acids. The germline gives CDR1 SQVTM, CDR2 ANQGSEA. Trimming cost V 4 bases and J 1 base, with 8 bases left between them. CDR3 bases: TGCAGCGTTGTAGAGATGTCTGGAAACACCATATATTTT. It translates to CSVVEMSGNTIYF.

This clonotype was recorded at least ten times. J is TRBJ1-5 and V is TRBV7-2; TRBD1 matches 8 bases. The germline gives CDR1 SGHTA, CDR2 FQGNSA. The CDR3 totals 15 residues. V lost 2 bases, J lost 6 bases, and 6 bases stayed unmatched. The DNA for the CDR3 is TGTGCCAGCAGCTTAACCAGACAGGGGTTTCAGCCCCAGCATTTT. Amino acid sequence: CASSLTRQGFQPQHF.

The chain combines TRBV19 with TRBJ2-5; 7 bases are a match to TRBD2. J lost 2 bases, V lost 6 bases, and 9 bases had no gene match. The CDR3 contains 15 residues. Looked up from germline, CDR1 is LNHDA and CDR2 is SQIVND (reference sequence). The CDR3 DNA follows: TGTGCCAGTAGGGGGTCCGCGGGGGTTCAAGAGACCCAGTACTTC. Translating gives CASRGSAGVQETQYF.

This clonotype was counted many times. This chain connects TRBV20-1 to TRBJ2-5, with D tentatively TRBD1 (5 bases). CDR3 size: 13 residues. The V end was cut by 5 bases, the J end by 2 bases, with 12 bases between. In germline, CDR1 is DFQATT, CDR2 SNEGSKA (reference sequence). The CDR3 region has the DNA TGCAGTGCTGGTACAGGTCTTCAAGAGACCCAGTACTTC. It translates to CSAGTGLQETQYF.

This clonotype has a count of ten or more. This rearrangement joins TRBV6-5 to TRBJ1-3, with TRBD1 as a possible D gene (6 bases). The CDR3 sequence is 14 residues long. Per the germline V gene, CDR1 is MNHEY and CDR2 is SVGAGI. Deletions cut 5 bases from V and 0 bases from J, with 8 bases between. CDR3 amino acids: CASSRTDSGNTIYF. The CDR3 coding sequence is TGTGCCAGCAGTAGGACAGACTCTGGAAACACCATATATTTT.